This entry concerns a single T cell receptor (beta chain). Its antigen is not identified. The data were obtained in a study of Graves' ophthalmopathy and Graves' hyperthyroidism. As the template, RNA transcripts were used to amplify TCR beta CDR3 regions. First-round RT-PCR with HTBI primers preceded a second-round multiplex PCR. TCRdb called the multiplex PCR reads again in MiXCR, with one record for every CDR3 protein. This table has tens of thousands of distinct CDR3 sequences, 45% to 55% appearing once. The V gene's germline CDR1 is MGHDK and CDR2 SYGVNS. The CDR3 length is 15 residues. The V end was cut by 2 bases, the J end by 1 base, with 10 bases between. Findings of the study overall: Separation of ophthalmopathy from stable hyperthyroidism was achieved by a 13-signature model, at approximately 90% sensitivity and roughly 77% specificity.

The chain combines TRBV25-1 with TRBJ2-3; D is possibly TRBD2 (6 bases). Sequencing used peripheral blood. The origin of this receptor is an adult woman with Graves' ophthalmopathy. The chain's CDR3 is CASSEAGSGTDTQYF. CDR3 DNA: TGTGCCAGCAGTGAAGCCGGGAGCGGCACAGATACGCAGTATTTT. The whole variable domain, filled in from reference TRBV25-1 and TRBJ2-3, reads EADIYQTPRYLVIGTGKKITLECSQTMGHDKMYWYQQDPGMELHLIHYSYGVNSTEKGDLSSESTVSRIRTEHFPLTLESARPSHTSQYLCASSEAGSGTDTQYFGPGTRLTVL.